Listed below are T cell receptor beta chains from one sample, sequenced in a study of regulatory T cells in long-lasting Graves disease. TCRdb ran MiXCR on the multiplex PCR reads and lists one entry per CDR3 protein. The table records around 450,000 distinct CDR3 sequences, around 15% of them present only once. This same sample was also part of a study on T cells in Graves' hyperthyroidism and ophthalmopathy.

This material consisted of peripheral blood mononuclear cells (PBMCs), taken at new diagnosis, from a patient treated with antithyroid drugs. These receptors all stem from a man between 35 and 55 years old with Graves disease. Both conserved end residues are part of each CDR3. A D gene is named only where the DNA matches it firmly. Not all rows give a size; the values are once, few, many and, for expanded clones, a class.

.	TRBJ2-1	TRBV19	.	TGTGCCAGTAGTATGGGAGCAGCGTGGAGCTCCTACAATGAGCAGTTCTTC	CASSMGAAWSSYNEQFF
TRBD2	TRBJ2-3	TRBV7-9	few	TGTGCCAGCAGTCGCCTTACCGGGACTAGCGGGGCTAGCACAGATACGCAGTATTTT	CASSRLTGTSGASTDTQYF
.	TRBJ2-3	TRBV12-5	few	TGTGCTAGTGGTTTGGTACAGCTCACAGATACGCAGTATTTT	CASGLVQLTDTQYF
TRBD1	TRBJ2-7	TRBV28	many	TGTGCCAGCAGACCCGGGACAGGGGCCTACGAGCAGTACTTC	CASRPGTGAYEQYF
.	TRBJ1-1	TRBV29-1	.	TGCAGCGAAAACAAGCTCCAGGCTTTCTTT	CSENKLQAFF
TRBD2	TRBJ2-1	TRBV10-2	.	TGCGCCAGCCATAGAGCGGGGGTGGGTTCGGATGAGCAGTTCTTC	CASHRAGVGSDEQFF
.	TRBJ2-2	TRBV5-5	.	TGTGCCAGCAGCTTGGTAGGGGGGGCCACCGGGAAGCTGTTTTTT	CASSLVGGATGKLFF
.	TRBJ1-5	TRBV2	many	TGTGCCAGCAGTGACCAGGCAAATCAGCCCCAGCATTTT	CASSDQANQPQHF
TRBD2	TRBJ2-1	TRBV5-1	many	TGCGCCAGCAGCTTGGCGGCGGGAGGTATCTACAATGAGCAGTTCTTC	CASSLAAGGIYNEQFF
.	TRBJ1-2	TRBV7-9	many	TGTGCCAGCAGCTTAGATGGGGAGGGGAGCTATGGCTACACCTTC	CASSLDGEGSYGYTF
TRBD1	TRBJ1-5	TRBV19	.	TGTGCCAGTAGTGCAATGGACAGGGGAGATCAGCCCCAGCATTTT	CASSAMDRGDQPQHF
TRBD2	TRBJ2-1	TRBV29-1	.	TGCAGCGGACTAGCGGGAGGGCCCGATGAGCAGTTCTTC	CSGLAGGPDEQFF
.	TRBJ1-1	TRBV10-3	.	TGTGCCATCAGTAAAACAGGGAGGGGAACTGAAGCTTTCTTT	CAISKTGRGTEAFF
TRBD2	TRBJ2-1	TRBV6-2/TRBV6-3	.	TGTGCCAGCAGTTACTCGAAACGCCTAGCGGATTACAATGAGCAGTTCTTC	CASSYSKRLADYNEQFF
TRBD1	TRBJ1-1	TRBV5-4	many	TGTGCCAGCAGTGGACAGGGTAAAGACACTGAAGCTTTCTTT	CASSGQGKDTEAFF
.	TRBJ2-6	TRBV2	.	TGTGCCAGCAGCTTAGCTTCCGGGACAGGACTAGCCACTGGGGCCAACGTCCTGACTTTC	CASSLASGTGLATGANVLTF
TRBD1	TRBJ1-5	TRBV28	.	TGTGCCAGCAGTCTCCAGGACAGGGGGCGGCAGCCCCAGCATTTT	CASSLQDRGRQPQHF
TRBD2	TRBJ2-1	TRBV6-1	many	TGTGCCAGCTGCACTAGCGTGGGGTCCTACAATGAGCAGTTCTTC	CASCTSVGSYNEQFF
.	TRBJ2-6	TRBV18	once	TGTGCCAGCTCACTCGACCGGGCGGCTGGGGCCAACGTCCTGACTTTC	CASSLDRAAGANVLTF
.	TRBJ2-2	TRBV9	few	TGTGCCAGCAGCGTAACGGACACCGGGGAGCTGTTTTTT	CASSVTDTGELFF
.	TRBJ1-1	TRBV19	.	TGTGCCAGTAGTCGAATTTATGGAACTGAAGCTTTCTTT	CASSRIYGTEAFF
.	TRBJ1-3	TRBV28	few	TGTGCCAGCAGTCAGGGGCACAACCTATACACCATATATTTT	CASSQGHNLYTIYF
.	TRBJ2-7	TRBV30	many	TGTGCCTGGAGTGTGGAGGGGTCACACTACGAGCAGTACTTC	CAWSVEGSHYEQYF
.	TRBJ2-3	TRBV9	few	TGTGCCAGCAGCGATCAATATCAGGGCGGTTCTGGAGATACGCAGTATTTT	CASSDQYQGGSGDTQYF
TRBD1	TRBJ2-1	TRBV27	many	TGTGCCAGCACCCTGAGGGACAGGGGGATTAATGAGCAGTTCTTC	CASTLRDRGINEQFF
.	TRBJ2-1	TRBV19	few	TGTGCCAGTAGAGAAGCGGAAAGCTCCTACAATGAGCAGTTCTTC	CASREAESSYNEQFF
TRBD1	TRBJ2-2	TRBV19	once	TGTGCCAGTAGGACAGGGAGTGCGACCGTGGAGCTGTTTTTT	CASRTGSATVELFF
.	TRBJ2-1	TRBV11-2	many	TGTGCCAGCAGCCAACAAACCATAGCGGCCAATGAGCAGTTCTTC	CASSQQTIAANEQFF
.	TRBJ2-1	TRBV28	many	TGTGCCAGCAGTTTACAAATGAGTGAGCAGTTCTTC	CASSLQMSEQFF
.	TRBJ2-3	TRBV5-1	many	TGCGCCAGCAGCACCCCGGGACACCCTACGGCAGATACGCAGTATTTT	CASSTPGHPTADTQYF
.	TRBJ2-7	TRBV6-1	many	TGTGCCAGCAACACCGGCTGGGGAACGGGATCCTACGAGCAGTACTTC	CASNTGWGTGSYEQYF
TRBD2	TRBJ2-1	TRBV20-1	many	TGCAGTGCCCCCCGGCGGGAGGGGAACAATGAGCAGTTCTTC	CSAPRREGNNEQFF
TRBD2	TRBJ2-1	TRBV11-2	.	TGTGCCAGCAGTGAAGAAGGACTAGCGGGACAGGAGCAGTTCTTC	CASSEEGLAGQEQFF
.	TRBJ1-5	TRBV24-1	few	TGTGCCACCAGTGATAGTGGCAGGAACCCACAGCCCCAGCATTTT	CATSDSGRNPQPQHF
.	TRBJ2-7	TRBV12-3/TRBV12-4	many	TGTGCCAGCAGTTTAGTATCGGTGGTCTACGAGCAGTACTTC	CASSLVSVVYEQYF
.	TRBJ1-2	TRBV18	.	TGTGCCAGCTCACCTGGGGACTATGGCTACACCTTC	CASSPGDYGYTF
TRBD2	TRBJ2-7	TRBV5-1	many	TGCGCCAGCAGAGCGACTAGCGGCGTCTCCTACGAGCAGTACTTC	CASRATSGVSYEQYF
.	TRBJ2-7	TRBV20-1	.	TGCAGTGCTAGACCCCTACTAGGGGGAGGGGGGGAGCAGTACTTC	CSARPLLGGGGEQYF
TRBD1	TRBJ2-7	TRBV7-9	.	TGTGCCAGCAGCTTTTACGACAGGGGGAACTACGAGCAGTACTTC	CASSFYDRGNYEQYF
.	TRBJ2-1	TRBV28	.	TGTGCCACCCTGTACAATGAGCAGTTCTTC	CATLYNEQFF
.	TRBJ2-2	TRBV3-1	once	TGTGCCAGCAGCCAAGAGTCTCACACCGGGGAGCTGTTTTTT	CASSQESHTGELFF
.	TRBJ1-1	TRBV20-1	many	TGCAGTGCTAGTCTTCCGGGGAGAGAAACTGAAGCTTTCTTT	CSASLPGRETEAFF
.	TRBJ1-4	TRBV3-1	many	TGTGCCAGCAGCTCGACAGGATCAGGCGAAAAACTGTTTTTT	CASSSTGSGEKLFF
TRBD1	TRBJ2-7	TRBV9	many	TGTGCCAGCAGCGGCGGACAGGGAGGCTACGAGCAGTACTTC	CASSGGQGGYEQYF
TRBD1	TRBJ1-5	TRBV20-1	.	TGCAGTGCTAGAGGGACAGGGGGCGCGGGGAATCAGCCCCAGCATTTT	CSARGTGGAGNQPQHF
TRBD1	TRBJ1-4	TRBV30	many	TGTGCCTTTACAGGGGGCGAAAAACTGTTTTTT	CAFTGGEKLFF
TRBD1	TRBJ1-2	TRBV11-2	many	TGTGCCAGCAGCTTAGTGAAGGGGGCTGGTGGCTACACCTTC	CASSLVKGAGGYTF
.	TRBJ2-4	TRBV6-2/TRBV6-3	many	TGTGCCAGCAGCCTCGCCAGTGGAAACATTCAGTACTTC	CASSLASGNIQYF
.	TRBJ1-1	TRBV6-5	many	TGTGCCAGCAGTTACTCGGGCGCTGAAGCTTTCTTT	CASSYSGAEAFF
TRBD2	TRBJ2-7	TRBV5-4	few	TGTGCCAGCAGTTTTAGCGGGAGGCCCACCTACGAGCAGTACTTC	CASSFSGRPTYEQYF
TRBD1	TRBJ2-7	TRBV5-1	many	TGCGCCAGCAGCCCCTGGTCAGGGGGCACGAGTTTTGCCTACGAGCAGTACTTC	CASSPWSGGTSFAYEQYF
TRBD2	TRBJ2-1	TRBV12-3/TRBV12-4	few	TGTGCCAGCAGTTCAACGGGACTAGCGGGAGGGCCCCCCTTTCGCAATGAGCAGTTCTTC	CASSSTGLAGGPPFRNEQFF